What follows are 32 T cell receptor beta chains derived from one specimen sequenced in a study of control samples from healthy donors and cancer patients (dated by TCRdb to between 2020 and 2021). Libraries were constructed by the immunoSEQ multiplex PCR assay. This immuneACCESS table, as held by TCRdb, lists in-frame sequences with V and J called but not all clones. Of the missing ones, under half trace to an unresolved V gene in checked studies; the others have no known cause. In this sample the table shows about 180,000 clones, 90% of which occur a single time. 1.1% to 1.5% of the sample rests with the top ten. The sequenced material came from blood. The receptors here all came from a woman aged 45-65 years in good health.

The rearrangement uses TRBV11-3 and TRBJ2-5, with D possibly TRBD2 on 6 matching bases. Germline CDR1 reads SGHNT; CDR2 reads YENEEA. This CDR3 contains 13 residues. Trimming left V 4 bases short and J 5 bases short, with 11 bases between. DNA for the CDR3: TGTGCCAGCAGCTCACCGGGACTGGAGACCCAGTACTTC. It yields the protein CASSSPGLETQYF.

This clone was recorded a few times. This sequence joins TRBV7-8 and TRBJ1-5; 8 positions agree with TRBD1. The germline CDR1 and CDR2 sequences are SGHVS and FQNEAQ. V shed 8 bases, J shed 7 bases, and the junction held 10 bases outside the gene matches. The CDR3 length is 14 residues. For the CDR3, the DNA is TGTGCCAGCGCGCCGACAGGGGCCCGACAGCCCCAGCATTTT. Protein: CASAPTGARQPQHF.

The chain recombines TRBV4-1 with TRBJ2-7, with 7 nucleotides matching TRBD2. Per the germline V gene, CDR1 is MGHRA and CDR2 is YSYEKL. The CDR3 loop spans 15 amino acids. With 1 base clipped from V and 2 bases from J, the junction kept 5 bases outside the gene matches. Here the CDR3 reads CASSQGNGGTYEQYF. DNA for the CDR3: TGCGCCAGCAGCCAAGGCAACGGGGGGACCTACGAGCAGTACTTC.

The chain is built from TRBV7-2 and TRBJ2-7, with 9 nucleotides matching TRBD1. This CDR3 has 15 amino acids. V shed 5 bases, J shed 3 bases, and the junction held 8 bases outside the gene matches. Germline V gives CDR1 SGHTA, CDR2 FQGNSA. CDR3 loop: CASSPLDRGLYEQYF. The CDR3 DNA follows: TGTGCCAGCAGCCCTTTGGACAGGGGACTCTACGAGCAGTACTTC.

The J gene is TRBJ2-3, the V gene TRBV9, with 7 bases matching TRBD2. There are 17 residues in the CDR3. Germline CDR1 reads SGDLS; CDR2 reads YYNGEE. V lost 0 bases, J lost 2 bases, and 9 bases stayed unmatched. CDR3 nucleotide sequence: TGTGCCAGCAGCGTAGTGGGGCTAGCGGACCCCACAGATACGCAGTATTTT. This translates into CASSVVGLADPTDTQYF.

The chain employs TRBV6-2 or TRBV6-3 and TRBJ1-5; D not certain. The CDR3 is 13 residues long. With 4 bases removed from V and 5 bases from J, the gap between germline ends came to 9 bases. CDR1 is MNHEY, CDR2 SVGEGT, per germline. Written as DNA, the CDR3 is TGTGCCAGCAGTTCCTATGAGGATCAGCCCCAGCATTTT. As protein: CASSSYEDQPQHF.

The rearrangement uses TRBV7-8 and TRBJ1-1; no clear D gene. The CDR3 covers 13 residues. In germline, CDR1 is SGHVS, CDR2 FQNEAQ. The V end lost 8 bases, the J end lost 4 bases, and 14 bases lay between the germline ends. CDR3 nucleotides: TGTGCCAGCTGTTTCGGTGGTGGCACTGAAGCTTTCTTT. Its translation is CASCFGGGTEAFF.

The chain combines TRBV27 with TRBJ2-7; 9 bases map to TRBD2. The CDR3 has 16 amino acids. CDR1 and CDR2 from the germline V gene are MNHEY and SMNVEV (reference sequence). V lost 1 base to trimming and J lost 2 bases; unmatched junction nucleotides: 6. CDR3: CASSLWISGSPYEQYF. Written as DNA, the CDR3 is TGTGCCAGCAGTTTATGGATTAGCGGGAGCCCCTACGAGCAGTACTTC.

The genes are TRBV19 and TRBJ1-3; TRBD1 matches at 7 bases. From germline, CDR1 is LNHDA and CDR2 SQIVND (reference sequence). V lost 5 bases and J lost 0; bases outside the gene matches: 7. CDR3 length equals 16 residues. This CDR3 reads CASSEGQAYSGNTIYF. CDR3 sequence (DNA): TGTGCCAGTAGTGAAGGACAGGCTTACTCTGGAAACACCATATATTTT.

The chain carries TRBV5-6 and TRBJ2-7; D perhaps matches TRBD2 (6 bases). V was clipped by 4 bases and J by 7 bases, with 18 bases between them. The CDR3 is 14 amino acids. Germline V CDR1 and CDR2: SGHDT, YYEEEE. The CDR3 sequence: CASSGGTPESEQYF. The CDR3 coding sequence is TGTGCCAGCAGCGGCGGGACTCCGGAATCGGAGCAGTACTTC.

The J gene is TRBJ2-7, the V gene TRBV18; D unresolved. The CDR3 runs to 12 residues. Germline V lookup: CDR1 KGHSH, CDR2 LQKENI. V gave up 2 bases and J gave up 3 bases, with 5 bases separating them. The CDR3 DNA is TGTGCCAGCTCACCAATGGGCTACGAGCAGTACTTC. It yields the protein CASSPMGYEQYF. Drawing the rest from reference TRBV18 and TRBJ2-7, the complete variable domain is NAGVMQNPRHLVRRRGQEARLRCSPMKGHSHVYWYRQLPEEGLKFMVYLQKENIIDESGMPKERFSAEFPKEGPSILRIQQVVRGDSAAYFCASSPMGYEQYFGPGTRLTVT.

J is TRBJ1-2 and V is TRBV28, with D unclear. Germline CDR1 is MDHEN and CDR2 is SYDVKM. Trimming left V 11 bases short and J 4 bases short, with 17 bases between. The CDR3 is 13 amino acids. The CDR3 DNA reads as TGTGCCGGATCAGGAACAGTGGGCTATGGCTACACCTTC. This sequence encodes CAGSGTVGYGYTF.

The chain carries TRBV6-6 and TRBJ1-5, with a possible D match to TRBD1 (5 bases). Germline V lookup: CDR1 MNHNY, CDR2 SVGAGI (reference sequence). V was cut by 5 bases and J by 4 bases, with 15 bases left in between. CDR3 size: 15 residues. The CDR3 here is CASSPRRQTNQPQHF. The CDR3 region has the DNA TGTGCCAGCAGTCCCAGACGACAGACTAATCAGCCCCAGCATTTT.

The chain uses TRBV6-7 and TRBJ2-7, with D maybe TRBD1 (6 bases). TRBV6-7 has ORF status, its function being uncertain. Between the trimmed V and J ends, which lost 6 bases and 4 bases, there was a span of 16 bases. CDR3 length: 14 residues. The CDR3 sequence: CASSRDTAWYEQYF. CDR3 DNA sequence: TGTGCCAGCAGCCGGGACACCGCTTGGTACGAGCAGTACTTC.

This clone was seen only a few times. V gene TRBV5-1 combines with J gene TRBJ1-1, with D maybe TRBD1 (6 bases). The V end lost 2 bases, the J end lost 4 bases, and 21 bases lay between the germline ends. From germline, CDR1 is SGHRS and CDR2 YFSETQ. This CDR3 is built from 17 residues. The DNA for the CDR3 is TGCGCCAGCAGCTTATCACAGGGTCGGAGGGTGCGCACTGAAGCTTTCTTT. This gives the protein CASSLSQGRRVRTEAFF.

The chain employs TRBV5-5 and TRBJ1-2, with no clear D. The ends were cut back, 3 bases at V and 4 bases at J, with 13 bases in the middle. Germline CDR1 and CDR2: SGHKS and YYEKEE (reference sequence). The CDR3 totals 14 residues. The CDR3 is CASSSGSRGYGYTF. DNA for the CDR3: TGTGCCAGCAGCTCGGGGAGTCGGGGCTATGGCTACACCTTC.

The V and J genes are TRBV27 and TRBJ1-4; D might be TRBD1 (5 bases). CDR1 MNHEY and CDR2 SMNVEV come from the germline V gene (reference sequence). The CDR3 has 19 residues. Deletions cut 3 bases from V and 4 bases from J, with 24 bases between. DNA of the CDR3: TGTGCCAGCAGTTTGGAAGGGGTTGTGAATGGGGGGATTAATGAAAAACTGTTTTTT. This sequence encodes CASSLEGVVNGGINEKLFF.

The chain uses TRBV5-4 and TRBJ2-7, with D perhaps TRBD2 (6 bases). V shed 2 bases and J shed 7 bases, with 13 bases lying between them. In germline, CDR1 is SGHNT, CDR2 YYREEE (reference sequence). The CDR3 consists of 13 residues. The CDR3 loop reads CASSFRSGGEQYF. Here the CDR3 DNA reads TGTGCCAGCAGCTTTAGGAGTGGGGGGGAGCAGTACTTC.

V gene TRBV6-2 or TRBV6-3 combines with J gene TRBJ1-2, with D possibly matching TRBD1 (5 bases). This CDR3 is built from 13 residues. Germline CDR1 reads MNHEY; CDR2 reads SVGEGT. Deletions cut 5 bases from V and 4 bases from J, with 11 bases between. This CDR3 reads CASSPDGAYGYTF. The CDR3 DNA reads TGTGCCAGCAGTCCGGACGGGGCCTATGGCTACACCTTC.

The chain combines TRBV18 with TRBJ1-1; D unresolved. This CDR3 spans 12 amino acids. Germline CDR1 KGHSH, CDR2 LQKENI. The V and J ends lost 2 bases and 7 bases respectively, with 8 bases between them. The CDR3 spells CASSPGGSEAFF. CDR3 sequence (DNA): TGTGCCAGCTCACCAGGTGGAAGTGAAGCTTTCTTT. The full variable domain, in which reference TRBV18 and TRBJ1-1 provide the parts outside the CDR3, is NAGVMQNPRHLVRRRGQEARLRCSPMKGHSHVYWYRQLPEEGLKFMVYLQKENIIDESGMPKERFSAEFPKEGPSILRIQQVVRGDSAAYFCASSPGGSEAFFGQGTRLTVV.

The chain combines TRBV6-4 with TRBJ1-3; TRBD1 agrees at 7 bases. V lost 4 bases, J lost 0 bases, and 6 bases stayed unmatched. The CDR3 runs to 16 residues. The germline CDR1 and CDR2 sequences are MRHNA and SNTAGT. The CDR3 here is CASSGHRGPSGNTIYF. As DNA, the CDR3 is TGTGCCAGCAGTGGCCACAGGGGACCCTCTGGAAACACCATATATTTT.

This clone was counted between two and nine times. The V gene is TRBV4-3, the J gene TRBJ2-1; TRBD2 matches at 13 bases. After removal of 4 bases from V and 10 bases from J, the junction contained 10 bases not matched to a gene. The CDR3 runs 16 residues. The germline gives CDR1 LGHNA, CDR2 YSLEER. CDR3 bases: TGCGCCAGCAGCCTCACAACTAGCGGGAGGGCGGGGGAGCAGTTCTTC. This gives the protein CASSLTTSGRAGEQFF.

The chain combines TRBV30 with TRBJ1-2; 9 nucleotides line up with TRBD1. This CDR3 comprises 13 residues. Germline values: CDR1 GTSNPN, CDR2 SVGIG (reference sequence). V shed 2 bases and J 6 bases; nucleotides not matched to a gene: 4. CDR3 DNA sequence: TGTGCCTGGAGTACGGGACAGGGTGATGGCTACACCTTC. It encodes CAWSTGQGDGYTF. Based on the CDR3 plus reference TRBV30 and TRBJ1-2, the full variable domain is SQTIHQWPATLVQPVGSPLSLECTVEGTSNPNLYWYRQAAGRGLQLLFYSVGIGQISSEVPQNLSASRPQDRQFILSSKKLLLSDSGFYLCAWSTGQGDGYTFGSGTRLTVV.

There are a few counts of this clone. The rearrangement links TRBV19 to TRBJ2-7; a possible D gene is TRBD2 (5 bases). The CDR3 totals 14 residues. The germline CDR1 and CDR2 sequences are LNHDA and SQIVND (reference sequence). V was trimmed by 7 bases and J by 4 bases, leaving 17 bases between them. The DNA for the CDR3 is TGTGCCAGTACCCGAGGCTCGGACTCATACGAGCAGTACTTC. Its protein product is CASTRGSDSYEQYF.

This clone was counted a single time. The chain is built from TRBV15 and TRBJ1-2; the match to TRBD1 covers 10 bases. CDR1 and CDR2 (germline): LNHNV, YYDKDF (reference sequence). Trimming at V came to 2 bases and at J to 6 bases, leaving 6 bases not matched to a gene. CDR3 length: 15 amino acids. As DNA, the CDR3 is TGTGCCACCAGCAGAAGGACAGGGGGTATTGATGGCTACACCTTC. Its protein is CATSRRTGGIDGYTF. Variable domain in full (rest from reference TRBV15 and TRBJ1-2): DAMVIQNPRYQVTQFGKPVTLSCSQTLNHNVMYWYQQKSSQAPKLLFHYYDKDFNNEADTPDNFQSRRPNTSFCFLDIRSPGLGDTAMYLCATSRRTGGIDGYTFGSGTRLTVV.

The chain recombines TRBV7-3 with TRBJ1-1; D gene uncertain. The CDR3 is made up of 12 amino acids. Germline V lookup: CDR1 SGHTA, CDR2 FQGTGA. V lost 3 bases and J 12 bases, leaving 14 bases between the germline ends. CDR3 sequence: CASSFGEAKPFF. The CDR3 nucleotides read TGTGCCAGCAGCTTCGGGGAAGCCAAACCTTTCTTT.

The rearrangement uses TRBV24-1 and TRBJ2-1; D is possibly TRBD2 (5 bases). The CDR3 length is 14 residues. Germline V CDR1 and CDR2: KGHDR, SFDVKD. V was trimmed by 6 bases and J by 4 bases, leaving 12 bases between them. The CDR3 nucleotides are TGTGCCACCAGTAGCGGATACGCTTACAATGAGCAGTTCTTC. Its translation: CATSSGYAYNEQFF.

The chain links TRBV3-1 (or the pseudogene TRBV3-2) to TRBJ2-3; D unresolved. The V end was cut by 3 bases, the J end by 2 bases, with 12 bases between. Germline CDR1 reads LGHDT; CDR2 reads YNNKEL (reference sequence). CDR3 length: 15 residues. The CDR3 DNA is TGTGCCAGCAGCCACTCTACCCCCCCCACAGATACGCAGTATTTT. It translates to CASSHSTPPTDTQYF.

The CDR3 loop is CASSLGQGSSGNTIYF. DNA for the CDR3: TGTGCCAGCAGCTTAGGACAAGGGAGCTCTGGAAACACCATATATTTT. The J gene is TRBJ1-3, the V gene TRBV7-6, with D hard to call. This CDR3 spans 16 amino acids. With 1 base removed from V and 0 bases from J, the gap between germline ends came to 10 bases. From germline, CDR1 is SGHVS and CDR2 FNYEAQ.

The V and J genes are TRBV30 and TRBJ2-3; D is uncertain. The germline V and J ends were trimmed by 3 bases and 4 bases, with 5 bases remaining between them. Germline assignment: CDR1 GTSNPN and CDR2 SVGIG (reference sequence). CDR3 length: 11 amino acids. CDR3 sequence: CAWSNPDTQYF. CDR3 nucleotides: TGTGCCTGGAGCAATCCAGATACGCAGTATTTT.

CDR3 coding DNA: TGTGCCAGCAGTTGGACCCGGGATGGCTACACCTTC. It translates to CASSWTRDGYTF. The gene calls are TRBV28 and TRBJ1-2, with D hard to call. There are 12 residues in the CDR3. CDR1 MDHEN and CDR2 SYDVKM come from the germline V gene. V dropped 4 bases and J dropped 6 bases, with 9 bases sitting between them.

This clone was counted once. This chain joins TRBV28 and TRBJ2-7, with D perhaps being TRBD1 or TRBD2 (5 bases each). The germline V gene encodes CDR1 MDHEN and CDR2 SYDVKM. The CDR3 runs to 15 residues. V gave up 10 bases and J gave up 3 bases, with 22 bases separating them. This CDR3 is CATKQDSPLYYEQYF. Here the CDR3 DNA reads TGTGCCACCAAACAGGACTCACCCTTATACTACGAGCAGTACTTC.